This T cell receptor beta chain was found in a study of tissue T cells after allogeneic stem cell transplantation. The protocol was immunoSEQ multiplex PCR, while the TCRdb copy is restricted to in-frame clones and leaves out a portion. The sample yields tens of thousands of clones, 60% to 80% seen once. This CDR3 is built from 15 residues. Trimming removed 2 bases from V and 4 bases from J; junction bases left unmatched: 1. Germline V CDR1 and CDR2: NSHNY, SYGAGN. As to this clone: Any gene name here is a mouse gene name. The read gets to within 1 residue of the CDR3 end, and the germline J gene fills in the rest.

The V and J genes are TRBV13-1 and TRBJ1-6, with TRBD1 identical over 9 bases. Being an ORF, TRBJ1-6 has a function that is uncertain. Specimen: blood. This TCR was recovered from a female BALB/c mouse in good health. MHC haplotype here: H2-d. The sequenced part of the CDR3 DNA is TGTGCCAGCAGTGAAGGGACAGGGTATAATTCGCCCCTCTAC. It translates to CASSEGTGYNSPLY. The whole CDR3 sequence is CASSEGTGYNSPLYF.